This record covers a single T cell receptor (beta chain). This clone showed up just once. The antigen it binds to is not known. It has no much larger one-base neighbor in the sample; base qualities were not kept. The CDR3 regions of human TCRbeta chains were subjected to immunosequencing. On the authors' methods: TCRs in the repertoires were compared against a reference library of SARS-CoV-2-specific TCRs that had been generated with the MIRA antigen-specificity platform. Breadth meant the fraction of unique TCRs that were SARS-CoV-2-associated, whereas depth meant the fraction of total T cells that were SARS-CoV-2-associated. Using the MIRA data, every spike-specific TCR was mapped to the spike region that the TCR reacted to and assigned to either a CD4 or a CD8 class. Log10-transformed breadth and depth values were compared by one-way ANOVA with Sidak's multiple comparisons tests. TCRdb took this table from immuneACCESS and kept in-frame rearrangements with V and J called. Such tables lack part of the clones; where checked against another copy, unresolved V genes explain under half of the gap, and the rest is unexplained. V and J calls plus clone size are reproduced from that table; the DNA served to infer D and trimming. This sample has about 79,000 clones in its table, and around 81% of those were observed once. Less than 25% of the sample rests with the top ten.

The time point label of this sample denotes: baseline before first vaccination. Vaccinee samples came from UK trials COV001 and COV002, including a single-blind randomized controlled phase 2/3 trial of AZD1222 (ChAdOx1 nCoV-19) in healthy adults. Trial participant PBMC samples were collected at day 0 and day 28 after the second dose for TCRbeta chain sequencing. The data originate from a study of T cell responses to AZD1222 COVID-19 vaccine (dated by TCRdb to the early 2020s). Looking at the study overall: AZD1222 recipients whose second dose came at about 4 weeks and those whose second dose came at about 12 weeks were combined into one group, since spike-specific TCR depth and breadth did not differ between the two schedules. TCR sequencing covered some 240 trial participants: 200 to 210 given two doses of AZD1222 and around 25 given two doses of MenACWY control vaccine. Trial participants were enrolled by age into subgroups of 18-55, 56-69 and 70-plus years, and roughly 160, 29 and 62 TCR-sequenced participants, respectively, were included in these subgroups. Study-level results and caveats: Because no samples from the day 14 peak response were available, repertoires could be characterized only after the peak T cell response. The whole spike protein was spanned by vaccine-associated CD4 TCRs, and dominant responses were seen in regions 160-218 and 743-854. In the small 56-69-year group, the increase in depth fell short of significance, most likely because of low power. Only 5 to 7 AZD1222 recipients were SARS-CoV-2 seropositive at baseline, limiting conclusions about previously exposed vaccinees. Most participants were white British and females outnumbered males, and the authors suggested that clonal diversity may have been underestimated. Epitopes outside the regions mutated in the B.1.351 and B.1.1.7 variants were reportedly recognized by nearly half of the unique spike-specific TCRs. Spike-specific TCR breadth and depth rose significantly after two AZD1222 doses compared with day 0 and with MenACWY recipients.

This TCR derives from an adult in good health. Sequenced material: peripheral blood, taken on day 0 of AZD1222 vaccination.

The CDR3 reads as follows: CASSYSGSDTGELFF. The sequenced DNA: TGTGCCAGCAGTTACTCGGGGAGCGACACCGGGGAGCTGTTTTTT. The chain employs TRBV6-5 and TRBJ2-2; TRBD2 might be the D gene, on 5 matching bases. The CDR3 has 15 amino acids, counting the end cysteine and phenylalanine. The entry retains the CDR3 DNA only, 45 bases that are in frame from base 1. Sequences MNHEY (CDR1) and SVGAGI (CDR2) are obtained from the germline V gene. Between the V and J ends, shortened by 0 bases and 3 bases respectively, the junction contains 8 bases.